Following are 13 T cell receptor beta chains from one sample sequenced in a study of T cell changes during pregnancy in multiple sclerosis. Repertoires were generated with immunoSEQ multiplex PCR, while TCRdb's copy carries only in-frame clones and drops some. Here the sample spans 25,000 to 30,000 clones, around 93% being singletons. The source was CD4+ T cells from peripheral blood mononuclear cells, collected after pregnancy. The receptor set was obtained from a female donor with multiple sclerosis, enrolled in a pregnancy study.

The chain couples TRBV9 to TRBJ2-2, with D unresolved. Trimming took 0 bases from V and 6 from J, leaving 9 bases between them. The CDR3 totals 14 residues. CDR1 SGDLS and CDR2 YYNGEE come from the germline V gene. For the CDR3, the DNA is TGTGCCAGCAGCGTAGGAGTGATACCCGGGGAGCTGTTTTTT. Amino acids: CASSVGVIPGELFF. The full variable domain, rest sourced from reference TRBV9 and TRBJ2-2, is DSGVTQTPKHLITATGQRVTLRCSPRSGDLSVYWYQQSLDQGLQFLIQYYNGEERAKGNILERFSAQQFPDLHSELNLSSLELGDSALYFCASSVGVIPGELFFGEGSRLTVL.

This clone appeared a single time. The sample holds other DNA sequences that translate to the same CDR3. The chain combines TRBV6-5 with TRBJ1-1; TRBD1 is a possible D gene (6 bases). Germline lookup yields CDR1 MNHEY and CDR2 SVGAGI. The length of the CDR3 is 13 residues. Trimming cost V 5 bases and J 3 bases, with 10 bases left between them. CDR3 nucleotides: TGTGCCAGCAGTCCAAGGACAGACACTGAAGCTTTCTTT. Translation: CASSPRTDTEAFF.

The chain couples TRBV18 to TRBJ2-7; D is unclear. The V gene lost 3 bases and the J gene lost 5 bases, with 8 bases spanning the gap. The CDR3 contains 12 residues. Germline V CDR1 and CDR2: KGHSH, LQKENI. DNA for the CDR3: TGTGCCAGCTCACCGGTAGAGAACGAGCAGTACTTC. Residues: CASSPVENEQYF.

The CDR3 coding sequence is TGTGCCTGGAGTGTAGGGGTGGTCGAGACCCAGTACTTC. It translates to CAWSVGVVETQYF. The chain uses TRBV30 and TRBJ2-5; D possibly corresponds to TRBD1 (5 bases). The CDR3 spans 13 residues. V gave up 0 bases and J gave up 5 bases, with 10 bases separating them. Germline CDR1 reads GTSNPN; CDR2 reads SVGIG (reference sequence).

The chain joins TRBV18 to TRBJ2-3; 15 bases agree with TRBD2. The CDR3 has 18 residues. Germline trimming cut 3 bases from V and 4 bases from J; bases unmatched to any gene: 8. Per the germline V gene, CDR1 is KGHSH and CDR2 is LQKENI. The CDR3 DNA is TGTGCCAGCTCACCGTGGACTAGCGGGGGGGCTGTACCAGATACGCAGTATTTT. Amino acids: CASSPWTSGGAVPDTQYF. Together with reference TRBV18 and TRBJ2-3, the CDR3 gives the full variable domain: NAGVMQNPRHLVRRRGQEARLRCSPMKGHSHVYWYRQLPEEGLKFMVYLQKENIIDESGMPKERFSAEFPKEGPSILRIQQVVRGDSAAYFCASSPWTSGGAVPDTQYFGPGTRLTVL.

The CDR3: CAWFGPGTGYYGYTF. The CDR3, as DNA: TGTGCCTGGTTTGGACCCGGGACAGGGTACTATGGCTACACCTTC. The chain couples TRBV30 to TRBJ1-2; TRBD1 aligns across 9 bases. Trimming at V came to 5 bases and at J to 3 bases, leaving 10 bases not matched to a gene. Germline V gives CDR1 GTSNPN, CDR2 SVGIG (reference sequence). The CDR3 has 15 residues.

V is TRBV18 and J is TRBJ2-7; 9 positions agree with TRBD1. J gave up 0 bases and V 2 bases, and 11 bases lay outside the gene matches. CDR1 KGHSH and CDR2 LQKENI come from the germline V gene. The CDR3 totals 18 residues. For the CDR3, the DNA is TGTGCCAGCTCACCAAACCAGAAGACAGGGGGTCACTCCTACGAGCAGTACTTC. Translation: CASSPNQKTGGHSYEQYF.

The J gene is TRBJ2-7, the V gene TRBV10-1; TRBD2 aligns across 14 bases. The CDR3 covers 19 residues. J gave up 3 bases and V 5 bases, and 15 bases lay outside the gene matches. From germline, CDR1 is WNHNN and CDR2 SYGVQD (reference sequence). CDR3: CASSPKVKGLAGGYYEQYF. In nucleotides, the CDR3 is TGCGCCAGCAGTCCCAAGGTGAAAGGACTAGCGGGAGGCTACTACGAGCAGTACTTC.

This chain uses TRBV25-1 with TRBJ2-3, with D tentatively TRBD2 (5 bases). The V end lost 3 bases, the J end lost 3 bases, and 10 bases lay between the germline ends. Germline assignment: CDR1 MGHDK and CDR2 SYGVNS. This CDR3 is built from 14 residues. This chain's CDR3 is CASSDTSRTDTQYF. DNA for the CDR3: TGTGCCAGCAGTGATACTAGTAGGACAGATACGCAGTATTTT.

The CDR3, as DNA: TGCGCCAGCAGCTTTGCAGGCATTAATGAAAAACTGTTTTTT. Protein: CASSFAGINEKLFF. The J gene is TRBJ1-4, the V gene TRBV5-1; D gene ambiguous. V was shortened by 2 bases and J by 4 bases, with 9 bases between the two germline ends. CDR1 is SGHRS and CDR2 is YFSETQ in the germline V gene. The CDR3 consists of 14 residues.

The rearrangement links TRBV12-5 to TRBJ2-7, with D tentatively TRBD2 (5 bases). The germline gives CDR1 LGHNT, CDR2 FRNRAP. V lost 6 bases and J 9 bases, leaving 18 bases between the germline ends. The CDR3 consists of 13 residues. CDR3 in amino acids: CASGIKTGFAQYF. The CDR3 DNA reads TGTGCTAGTGGAATAAAGACGGGGTTCGCGCAGTACTTC.

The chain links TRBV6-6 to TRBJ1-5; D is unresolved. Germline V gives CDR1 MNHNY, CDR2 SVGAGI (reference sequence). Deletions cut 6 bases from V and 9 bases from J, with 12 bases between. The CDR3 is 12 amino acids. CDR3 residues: CASSSLTSPQHF. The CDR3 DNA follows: TGTGCCAGCAGCTCACTGACTTCGCCCCAGCATTTT.

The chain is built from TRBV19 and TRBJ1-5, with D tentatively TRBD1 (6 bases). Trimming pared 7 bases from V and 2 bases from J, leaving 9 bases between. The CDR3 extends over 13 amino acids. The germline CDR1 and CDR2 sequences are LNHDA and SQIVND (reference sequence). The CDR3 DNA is TGTGCCAGTACCCGGACAGGCAATCAGCCCCAGCATTTT. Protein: CASTRTGNQPQHF.